This T cell receptor (beta chain) was identified during a study of beta chain features in type 1 diabetes. This clone was counted only a few times. Its antigen is unknown. Study-level points and caveats: Among type 1 diabetes patients, VDJ junctions had fewer insertions and more deletions.

The V gene's germline CDR1 is SEHNR and CDR2 FQNEAQ (reference sequence). This CDR3 has 16 amino acids. V lost 5 bases to trimming and J lost 0 bases; unmatched junction nucleotides: 6. Sequenced material consisted of expressed TCRB transcripts (all of the isolated RNA was reverse transcribed). Profiling relied on immunoSEQ multiplex PCR, and the TCRdb table lists in-frame clones only, not all of them. The sample records hundreds of thousands of clones, around 13% being singletons. The V and J genes are TRBV7-9 and TRBJ2-3, with 9 bases lining up with TRBD2. The receptor comes from a man younger than 40 in good health. The specimen sequenced was central memory CD4+ T cells from blood. CDR3 amino acids: CASSIRLAASTDTQYF. The CDR3 DNA reads as TGTGCCAGCAGCATACGACTAGCGGCTAGCACAGATACGCAGTATTTT.